This entry is about one T cell receptor (beta chain). Its antigen remains unidentified. This sample stems from a study of CD8+ T cells in alopecia areata. Background on the study: Treated patients were given oral tofacitinib, which was dosed at 5 to 10 mg twice daily.

Extraction and reverse transcription of RNA yielded cDNA as the sequencing template. The table came from immunoSEQ multiplex PCR; TCRdb's copy has only in-frame clones and leaves some out. The table lists about 200,000 clones, 64% of them singletons, with 4% to 5% in the top ten. Study results and caveats: Expanded CD8+ clones among the top 100, and scalp clonality, were significantly decreased by tofacitinib.

The germline gives CDR1 SQVTM, CDR2 ANQGSEA. Trimming removed 5 bases from V and 2 bases from J, with 12 bases in between. This CDR3 comprises 13 residues. As for treatment: oral pan-JAK inhibitor, 5-10 mg twice daily. Sampling of alopecia areata patients yielded lesional scalp punch biopsies as well as peripheral blood. Both CD4+ and CD8+ T cells were separated by sorting PBMCs. The input for sequencing was CD4+ T cells sorted from blood, taken at week 4, from a patient treated with tofacitinib. The chain links TRBV29-1 to TRBJ2-5; D is possibly TRBD2 (5 bases). This clonotype was obtained from a human donor with alopecia areata. The CDR3 bases are TGCAGCGTTCGACGGACTTCTCAAGAGACCCAGTACTTC. As protein: CSVRRTSQETQYF.